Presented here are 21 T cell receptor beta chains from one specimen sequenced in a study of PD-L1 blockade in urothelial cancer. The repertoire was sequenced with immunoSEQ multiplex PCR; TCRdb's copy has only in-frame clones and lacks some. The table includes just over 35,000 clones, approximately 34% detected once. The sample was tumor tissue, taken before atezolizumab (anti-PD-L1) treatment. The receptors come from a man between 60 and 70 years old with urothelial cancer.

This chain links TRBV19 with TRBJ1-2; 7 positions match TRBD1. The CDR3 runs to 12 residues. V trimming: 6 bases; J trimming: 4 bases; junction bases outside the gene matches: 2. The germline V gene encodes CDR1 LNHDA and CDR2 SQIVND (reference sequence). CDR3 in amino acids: CASRWDSYGYTF. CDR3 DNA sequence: TGTGCCAGTAGATGGGACAGCTATGGCTACACCTTC.

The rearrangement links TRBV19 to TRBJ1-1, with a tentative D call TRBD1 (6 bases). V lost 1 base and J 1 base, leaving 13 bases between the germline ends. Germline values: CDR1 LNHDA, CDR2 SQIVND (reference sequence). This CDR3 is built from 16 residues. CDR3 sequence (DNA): TGTGCCAGTAGTATAGTTACGGGAGGGGGGAACACTGAAGCTTTCTTT. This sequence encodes CASSIVTGGGNTEAFF.

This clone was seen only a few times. CDR3 DNA sequence: TGTGCCAGCAGCTTATGGGACAGGGGGTTCTATGGCTACACCTTC. It specifies CASSLWDRGFYGYTF. V is TRBV7-6 and J is TRBJ1-2; TRBD1 matches 11 bases. Trimming removed 2 bases from V and 4 bases from J; junction bases left unmatched: 3. The CDR3 runs to 15 residues. Looked up from germline, CDR1 is SGHVS and CDR2 is FNYEAQ. The entire variable domain, with the rest obtained from reference TRBV7-6 and TRBJ1-2, is as follows: GAGVSQSPRYKVTKRGQDVALRCDPISGHVSLYWYRQALGQGPEFLTYFNYEAQQDKSGLPNDRFSAERPEGSISTLTIQRTEQRDSAMYRCASSLWDRGFYGYTFGSGTRLTVV.

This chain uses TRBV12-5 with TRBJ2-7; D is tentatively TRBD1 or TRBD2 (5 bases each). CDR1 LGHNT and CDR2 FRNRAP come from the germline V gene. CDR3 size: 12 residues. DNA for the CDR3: TGTGCCAGCGCGAGGGGCGCGTACAAGCAGTACTTC. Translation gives CASARGAYKQYF.

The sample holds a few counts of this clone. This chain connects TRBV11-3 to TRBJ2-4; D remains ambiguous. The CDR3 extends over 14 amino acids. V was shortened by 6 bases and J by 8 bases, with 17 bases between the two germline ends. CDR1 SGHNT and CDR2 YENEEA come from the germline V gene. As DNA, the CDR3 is TGTGCCAGCAGTTCCGGGCCCTATGGGGACATTCAGTACTTC. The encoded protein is CASSSGPYGDIQYF.

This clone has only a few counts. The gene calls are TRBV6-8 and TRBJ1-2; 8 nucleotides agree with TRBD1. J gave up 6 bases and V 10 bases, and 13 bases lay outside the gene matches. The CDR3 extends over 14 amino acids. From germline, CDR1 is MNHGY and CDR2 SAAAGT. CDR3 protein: CATTQGAKSNGYTF. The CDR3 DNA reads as TGTGCCACCACCCAGGGGGCGAAAAGTAATGGCTACACCTTC.

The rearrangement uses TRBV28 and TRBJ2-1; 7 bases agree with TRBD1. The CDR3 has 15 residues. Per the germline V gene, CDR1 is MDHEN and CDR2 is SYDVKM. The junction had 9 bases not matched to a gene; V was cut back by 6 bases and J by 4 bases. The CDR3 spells CASSTTGAGYNEQFF. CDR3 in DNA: TGTGCCAGCAGCACAACAGGGGCAGGGTACAATGAGCAGTTCTTC.

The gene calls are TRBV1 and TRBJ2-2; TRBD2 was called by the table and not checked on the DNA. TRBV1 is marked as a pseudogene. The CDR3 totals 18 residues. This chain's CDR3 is CASSQGAGTRPSSGELFF. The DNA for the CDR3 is TGCGCCAGCAGCCAAGGAGCGGGGACTAGGCCTTCTTCCGGGGAGCTGTTTTTT.

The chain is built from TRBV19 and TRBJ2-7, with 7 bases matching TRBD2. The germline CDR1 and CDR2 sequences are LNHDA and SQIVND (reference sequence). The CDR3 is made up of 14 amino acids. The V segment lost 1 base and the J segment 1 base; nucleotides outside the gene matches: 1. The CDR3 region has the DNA TGTGCCAGTAGTATAGGACTAGCATCCTACGAGCAGTACTTC. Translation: CASSIGLASYEQYF.

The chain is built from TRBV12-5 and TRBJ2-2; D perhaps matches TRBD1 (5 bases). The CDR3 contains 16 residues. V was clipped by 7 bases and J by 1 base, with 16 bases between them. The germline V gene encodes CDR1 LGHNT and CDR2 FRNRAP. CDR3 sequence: CASALSPGQNTGELFF. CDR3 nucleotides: TGTGCTAGTGCCCTGAGTCCCGGACAGAACACCGGGGAGCTGTTTTTT. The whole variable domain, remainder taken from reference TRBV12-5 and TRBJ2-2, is DARVTQTPRHKVTEMGQEVTMRCQPILGHNTVFWYRQTMMQGLELLAYFRNRAPLDDSGMPKDRFSAEMPDATLATLKIQPSEPRDSAVYFCASALSPGQNTGELFFGEGSRLTVL.

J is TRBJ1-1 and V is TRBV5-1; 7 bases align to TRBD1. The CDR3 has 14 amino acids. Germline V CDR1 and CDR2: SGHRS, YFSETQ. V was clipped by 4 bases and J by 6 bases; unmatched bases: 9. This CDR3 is CASSTDRAKAEAFF. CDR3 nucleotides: TGCGCCAGCAGCACTGACAGGGCGAAAGCTGAAGCTTTCTTT.

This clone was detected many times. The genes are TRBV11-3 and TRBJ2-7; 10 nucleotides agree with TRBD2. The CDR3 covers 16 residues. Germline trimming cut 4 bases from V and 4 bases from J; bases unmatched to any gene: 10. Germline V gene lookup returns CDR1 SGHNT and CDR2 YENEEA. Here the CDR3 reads CASSSRTSGVLYEQYF. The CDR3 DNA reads TGTGCCAGCAGCTCTCGGACTAGCGGAGTTTTATACGAGCAGTACTTC.

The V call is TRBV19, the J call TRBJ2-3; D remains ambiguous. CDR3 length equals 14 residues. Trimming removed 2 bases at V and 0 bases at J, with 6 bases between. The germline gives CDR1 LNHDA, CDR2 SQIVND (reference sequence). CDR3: CASSIQLSTDTQYF. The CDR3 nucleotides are TGTGCCAGTAGTATACAGCTAAGCACAGATACGCAGTATTTT. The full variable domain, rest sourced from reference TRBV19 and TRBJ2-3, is DGGITQSPKYLFRKEGQNVTLSCEQNLNHDAMYWYRQDPGQGLRLIYYSQIVNDFQKGDIAEGYSVSREKKESFPLTVTSAQKNPTAFYLCASSIQLSTDTQYFGPGTRLTVL.

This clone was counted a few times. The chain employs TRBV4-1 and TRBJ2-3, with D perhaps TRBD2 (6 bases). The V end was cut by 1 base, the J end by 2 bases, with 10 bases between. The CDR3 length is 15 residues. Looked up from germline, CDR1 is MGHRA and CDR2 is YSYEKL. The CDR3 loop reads CASSQAWRDTDTQYF. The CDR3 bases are TGCGCCAGCAGCCAAGCGTGGCGGGACACAGATACGCAGTATTTT.

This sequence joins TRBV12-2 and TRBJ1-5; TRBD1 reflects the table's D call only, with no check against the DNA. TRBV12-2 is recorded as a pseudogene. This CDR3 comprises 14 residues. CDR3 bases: TGTGCAAGTCGCTTAGCCAGGGGGTGGAGACCCCAGCATTTT. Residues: CASRLARGWRPQHF.

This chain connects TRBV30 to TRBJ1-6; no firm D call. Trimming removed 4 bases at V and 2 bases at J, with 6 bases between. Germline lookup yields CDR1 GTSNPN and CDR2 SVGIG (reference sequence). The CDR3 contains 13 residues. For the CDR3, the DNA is TGTGCCTGGAAGGTGGCCTATAATTCACCCCTCCACTTT. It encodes CAWKVAYNSPLHF.

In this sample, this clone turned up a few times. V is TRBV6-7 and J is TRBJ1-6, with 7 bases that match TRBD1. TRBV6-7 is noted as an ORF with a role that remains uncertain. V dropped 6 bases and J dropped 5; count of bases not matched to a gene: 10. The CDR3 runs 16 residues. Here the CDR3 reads CASRINRDSHNSPLHF. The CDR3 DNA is TGTGCCAGCAGAATTAACCGGGACAGCCATAATTCACCCCTCCACTTT.

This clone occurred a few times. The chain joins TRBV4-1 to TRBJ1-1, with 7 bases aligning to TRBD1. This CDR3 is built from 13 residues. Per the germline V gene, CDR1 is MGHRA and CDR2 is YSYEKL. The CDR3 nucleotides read TGCACCACCAAAGAGACAGGGATCACTGAAGCTTTCTTT. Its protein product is CTTKETGITEAFF.

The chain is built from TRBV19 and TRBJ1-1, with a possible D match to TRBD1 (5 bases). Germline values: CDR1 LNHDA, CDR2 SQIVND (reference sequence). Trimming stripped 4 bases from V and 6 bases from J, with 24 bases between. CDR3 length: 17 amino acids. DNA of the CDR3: TGTGCCAGTAGTACTGGTCGGGGGGGAGCCCGACCGGCTGAAGCTTTCTTT. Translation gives CASSTGRGGARPAEAFF.

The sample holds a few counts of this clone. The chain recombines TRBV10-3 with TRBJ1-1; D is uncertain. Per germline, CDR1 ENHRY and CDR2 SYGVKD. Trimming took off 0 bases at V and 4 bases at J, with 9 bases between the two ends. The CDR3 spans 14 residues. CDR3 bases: TGTGCCATCAGTGAGTCGGACGGGCTCACTGAAGCTTTCTTT. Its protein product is CAISESDGLTEAFF.

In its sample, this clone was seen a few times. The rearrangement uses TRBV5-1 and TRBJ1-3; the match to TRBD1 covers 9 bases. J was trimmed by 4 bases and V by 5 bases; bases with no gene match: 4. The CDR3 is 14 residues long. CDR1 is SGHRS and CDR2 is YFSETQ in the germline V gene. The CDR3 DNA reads TGCGCCAGCAGTTTAGGACAGGGGGGAAACACCATATATTTT. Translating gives CASSLGQGGNTIYF.